Shown below are 22 T cell receptor beta chains from a single sample sequenced in a study of T cell repertoires in cytomegalovirus infection (dated by TCRdb to the late 2010s). Sequenced on an Illumina HiSeq 1500. TCRdb redid the processing of the public reads, applying fastp at Q25 and MiXCR, and retained in-frame beta chains. When rows share a CDR3 protein, they turn into one entry using the most common DNA and genes. The sample contains fewer than 80,000 distinct CDR3 sequences, about 4% of them found a single time. The top ten clonotypes cover about 4.6% of the sample. The sample comprised PBMCs. These receptors were obtained from a human donor in good health (CMV status not recorded). Some clones in this sample may be carry-over from other donors' samples.

This clonotype has a count of ten or more. The chain joins TRBV9 to TRBJ1-5; D not certain. Trimming removed 0 bases at V and 0 bases at J, with 1 base between. The CDR3 contains 13 residues. Germline assignment: CDR1 SGDLS and CDR2 YYNGEE. The CDR3 reads CASSVGSNQPQHF. The CDR3, as DNA: TGTGCCAGCAGCGTAGGTAGCAATCAGCCCCAGCATTTT.

The sample holds many counts of this clonotype. The chain joins TRBV4-3 to TRBJ2-3, with D unclear. The CDR3 totals 14 residues. Trimming stripped 4 bases from V and 2 bases from J, with 10 bases between. Per germline, CDR1 LGHNA and CDR2 YSLEER. The CDR3 DNA reads as TGCGCCAGCAGCCCCGATCGATACACAGATACGCAGTATTTT. Its translation is CASSPDRYTDTQYF.

This clonotype was counted ten times or more. The chain couples TRBV7-9 to TRBJ2-5; 7 nucleotides align to TRBD1. Germline CDR1 SEHNR, CDR2 FQNEAQ (reference sequence). V lost 2 bases to trimming and J lost 7 bases; unmatched junction nucleotides: 13. The CDR3 loop spans 16 amino acids. The CDR3 sequence: CASSLLERGQTGTQYF. DNA for the CDR3: TGTGCCAGCAGCTTATTAGAAAGGGGACAGACCGGGACCCAGTACTTC.

The sample holds many counts of this clonotype. The V and J genes are TRBV28 and TRBJ1-5; TRBD1 aligns across 9 bases. Trimming removed 2 bases from V and 5 bases from J; junction bases left unmatched: 7. This CDR3 is 16 amino acids long. Germline V gene lookup returns CDR1 MDHEN and CDR2 SYDVKM. The CDR3 DNA reads TGTGCCAGCAGTTTAACCCGGGACAGGGCCCATCAGCCCCAGCATTTT. It encodes CASSLTRDRAHQPQHF.

This clonotype was picked up many times. In DNA form, the CDR3 reads TGTGCCAGCAGCTTATATGGGGGAGAGACCCAGTACTTC. Protein: CASSLYGGETQYF. This sequence joins TRBV7-3 and TRBJ2-5, with D perhaps assigned TRBD1 or TRBD2 (5 bases each). This CDR3 is built from 13 residues. The germline V gene encodes CDR1 SGHTA and CDR2 FQGTGA. Trimming took 2 bases from V and 4 from J, leaving 8 bases between them.

This clonotype has at least ten counts. The CDR3 coding sequence is TGTGCCAGCAGGGGGTTCGCGGGGGGGCCGTCAGATACGCAGTATTTT. Translated, it gives CASRGFAGGPSDTQYF. V usage is TRBV2 and J usage is TRBJ2-3, with 9 bases aligning to TRBD2. This CDR3 has 16 amino acids. In germline, CDR1 is SNHLY, CDR2 FYNNEI. The V gene end was trimmed by 6 bases and the J gene end by 4 bases; junction bases not matched to a gene: 11.

There are many counts of this clonotype. This rearrangement joins TRBV7-2 to TRBJ2-3; tentatively, D is TRBD2 (6 bases). This CDR3 comprises 14 residues. Trimming shortened V by 0 bases and J by 10 bases, and 14 bases separated the two germline ends. Germline lookup yields CDR1 SGHTA and CDR2 FQGNSA. Here the CDR3 reads CASSLAQRVGPQYF. DNA for the CDR3: TGTGCCAGCAGCTTAGCGCAGCGGGTGGGGCCGCAGTATTTT.

In its sample, this clonotype was seen many times. J is TRBJ1-5 and V is TRBV28; D might be TRBD1 (6 bases). Germline V gene data show CDR1 as MDHEN and CDR2 as SYDVKM. V was trimmed by 2 bases and J by 6 bases, leaving 20 bases between them. This CDR3 comprises 17 residues. CDR3 sequence (DNA): TGTGCCAGCAGTTTAGCCGATGGGGCAGGGGAATCTCAGCCCCAGCATTTT. Amino acids: CASSLADGAGESQPQHF.

This clonotype occurred many times. The chain recombines TRBV12-3 or TRBV12-4 with TRBJ2-1, with a weak D call TRBD1 (6 bases). The CDR3 extends over 13 amino acids. The V end was cut by 6 bases, the J end by 4 bases, with 10 bases between. CDR3 amino acids: CASSHDRYNEQFF. In nucleotides, the CDR3 is TGTGCCAGCAGCCACGACAGGTACAATGAGCAGTTCTTC.

The V call is TRBV12-3 or TRBV12-4, the J call TRBJ2-5, with 9 positions matching TRBD1. J was trimmed by 5 bases and V by 4 bases; bases with no gene match: 2. The CDR3 covers 13 residues. This CDR3 is CASSYTGGETQYF. The CDR3 DNA is TGTGCCAGCAGTTATACAGGGGGCGAGACCCAGTACTTC.

This clonotype was recorded many times. The genes are TRBV27 and TRBJ1-5; D may be TRBD1 (5 bases). Germline CDR1 MNHEY, CDR2 SMNVEV (reference sequence). V lost 5 bases and J lost 2, with 10 bases in between. This CDR3 region has 14 residues. The CDR3 region is CASSGTRGNQPQHF. As DNA, the CDR3 is TGTGCCAGCAGTGGGACCCGTGGCAATCAGCCCCAGCATTTT.

This clonotype occurred many times. The rearrangement uses TRBV28 and TRBJ2-7, with a tentative D call TRBD2 (6 bases). V was shortened by 8 bases and J by 1 base, with 15 bases between the two germline ends. There are 14 residues in the CDR3. Germline V lookup: CDR1 MDHEN, CDR2 SYDVKM. For the CDR3, the DNA is TGTGCCAGCGGATTGGGAGGAAAATCCTACGAGCAGTACTTC. Translated: CASGLGGKSYEQYF.

This clonotype has ten or more counts. The chain uses TRBV6-2 or TRBV6-3 and TRBJ2-3; 8 nucleotides agree with TRBD2. From germline, CDR1 is MNHEY and CDR2 SVGEGT. The trim removed 2 bases at V and 4 bases at J, leaving 5 bases unmatched. The CDR3 runs to 15 residues. The chain's CDR3 is CASSYQRGRADTQYF. DNA of the CDR3: TGTGCCAGCAGTTACCAGCGGGGGAGGGCAGATACGCAGTATTTT.

Many counts were recorded for this clonotype. The chain carries TRBV30 and TRBJ2-7; D may be TRBD1 (6 bases). Per the germline V gene, CDR1 is GTSNPN and CDR2 is SVGIG (reference sequence). The CDR3 totals 12 residues. Trimming removed 1 base at V and 7 bases at J, with 11 bases between. The CDR3 nucleotides are TGTGCCTGGAGTGGAGGGGGTGAGGAGCAGTACTTC. It translates to CAWSGGGEEQYF.

Ten or more counts support this clonotype. The V and J genes are TRBV7-2 and TRBJ2-1; 9 bases match TRBD1. Germline CDR1 reads SGHTA; CDR2 reads FQGNSA. The junction had 4 bases not matched to a gene; V was cut back by 3 bases and J by 4 bases. The CDR3 is 15 residues long. CDR3 amino acids: CASSLGDRVYNEQFF. Here the CDR3 DNA reads TGTGCCAGCAGCTTGGGGGACAGGGTATACAATGAGCAGTTCTTC.

This clonotype occurred many times. This chain connects TRBV7-8 to TRBJ1-3; maybe TRBD1 (5 bases). The CDR3 extends over 16 amino acids. Deletions cut 3 bases from V and 0 bases from J, with 12 bases between. The V gene's germline CDR1 is SGHVS and CDR2 FQNEAQ. As DNA, the CDR3 is TGTGCCAGCAGCTTCGGGGACGGAAGCTCTGGAAACACCATATATTTT. This sequence encodes CASSFGDGSSGNTIYF. The full variable domain, with the rest looked up from reference TRBV7-8 and TRBJ1-3, is GAGVSQSPRYKVAKRGQDVALRCDPISGHVSLFWYQQALGQGPEFLTYFQNEAQLDKSGLPSDRFFAERPEGSVSTLKIQRTQQEDSAVYLCASSFGDGSSGNTIYFGEGSWLTVV.

This clonotype was detected ten times or more. This chain's CDR3 is CASSDRGLIYEQYF. For the CDR3, the DNA is TGTGCCAGCAGTGACAGGGGGCTGATCTACGAGCAGTACTTC. The gene calls are TRBV7-2 and TRBJ2-7; 10 bases match TRBD1. V trimming: 6 bases; J trimming: 3 bases; junction bases outside the gene matches: 5. CDR3 size: 14 residues. Germline V gene sequence: CDR1 SGHTA, CDR2 FQGNSA.

This clonotype showed up many times. The chain has TRBV4-3 and TRBJ2-3; D might be TRBD1 or TRBD2, each matching 5 bases. The V gene lost 2 bases and the J gene lost 5 bases, with 14 bases spanning the gap. Germline V lookup: CDR1 LGHNA, CDR2 YSLEER. CDR3 length equals 15 residues. The CDR3 loop reads CASSQRPGTGDTQYF. DNA of the CDR3: TGCGCCAGCAGCCAACGTCCGGGGACGGGAGATACGCAGTATTTT.

This clonotype was counted at least ten times. V gene TRBV19 combines with J gene TRBJ1-6; unclear D gene. The CDR3 has 14 residues. The ends were cut back, 3 bases at V and 5 bases at J, with 8 bases in the middle. Germline V gene lookup returns CDR1 LNHDA and CDR2 SQIVND (reference sequence). CDR3 loop: CASSMYGDNSPLHF. Written as DNA, the CDR3 is TGTGCCAGTAGTATGTACGGGGATAATTCACCCCTCCACTTT.

This clonotype was seen repeatedly, ten times or more. In nucleotides, the CDR3 is TGTGCCACCAGCAGAGATCTGGACAGGGCCTACGAGCAGTACTTC. Translating gives CATSRDLDRAYEQYF. The chain couples TRBV15 to TRBJ2-7; 8 bases match TRBD1. V lost 0 bases and J lost 2; bases outside the gene matches: 3. The CDR3 consists of 15 residues. Per the germline V gene, CDR1 is LNHNV and CDR2 is YYDKDF (reference sequence).

The chain has TRBV6-5 and TRBJ2-7; D remains ambiguous. Trimming took 6 bases from V and 2 from J, leaving 14 bases between them. This CDR3 comprises 14 residues. Germline loops: CDR1 MNHEY, CDR2 SVGAGI. The CDR3: CASRGMPPPYEQYF. The CDR3 nucleotides are TGTGCCAGCAGGGGAATGCCCCCTCCCTACGAGCAGTACTTC.

This clonotype showed up many times. The chain employs TRBV7-2 and TRBJ1-1, with D unresolved. The CDR3 covers 13 residues. Looked up from germline, CDR1 is SGHTA and CDR2 is FQGNSA. With 1 base removed from V and 6 bases from J, the gap between germline ends came to 9 bases. CDR3 protein: CASSLGRSPEAFF. The DNA of the CDR3 is TGTGCCAGCAGCTTAGGGCGCAGCCCTGAAGCTTTCTTT.